Each of the 11 T cell receptor beta chains below was sequenced from the same sample in a study of T-cell reconstitution after alpha-beta-depleted transplantation in children. TCRbeta library construction was performed incorporating unique molecular identifiers. Via MiXCR, TCRdb re-called the PCR reads, giving one row per CDR3 protein. The repertoire holds around 670,000 distinct CDR3 sequences, with roughly 14% as singletons. The sample in question was PBMCs, obtained before TCRalphabeta/CD19-depleted stem cell transplant. All receptors come from a girl aged 2 to 10 with congenital amegakaryocytic thrombocytopenia, due to receive a stem cell transplant.

This clonotype occurred many times. This chain connects TRBV12-3 or TRBV12-4 to TRBJ2-7; D is unclear. V lost 1 base to trimming and J lost 2 bases, with 6 bases between them. The CDR3 length is 13 residues. CDR3: CASSLGMPYEQYF. The CDR3 DNA follows: TGTGCCAGCAGTTTAGGGATGCCCTACGAGCAGTACTTC.

This clonotype came up many times. The chain couples TRBV5-1 to TRBJ2-1; 8 positions match TRBD2. V was clipped by 4 bases and J by 3 bases; unmatched bases: 9. This CDR3 comprises 16 residues. CDR1 and CDR2 from the germline V gene are SGHRS and YFSETQ. Written as DNA, the CDR3 is TGCGCCAGCAGCACGCCCACTAGCGGCTTCTACAATGAGCAGTTCTTC. Translation gives CASSTPTSGFYNEQFF.

In this sample, this clonotype turned up a few times. The chain combines TRBV30 with TRBJ2-7; 8 bases match TRBD1. The CDR3 runs 12 residues. The V segment lost 2 bases and the J segment 4 bases; nucleotides outside the gene matches: 1. Per germline, CDR1 GTSNPN and CDR2 SVGIG (reference sequence). DNA of the CDR3: TGTGCCTGGAGTTACAGGGGGTACGAGCAGTACTTC. It specifies CAWSYRGYEQYF. The variable domain in full, with the rest retrieved from reference TRBV30 and TRBJ2-7, is SQTIHQWPATLVQPVGSPLSLECTVEGTSNPNLYWYRQAAGRGLQLLFYSVGIGQISSEVPQNLSASRPQDRQFILSSKKLLLSDSGFYLCAWSYRGYEQYFGPGTRLTVT.

V and J are TRBV11-2 and TRBJ2-4, with 8 bases aligning to TRBD1. V lost 5 bases, J lost 15 bases, and 18 bases stayed unmatched. The CDR3 is 15 residues long. CDR1 is SGHAT, CDR2 FQNNGV, per germline. In DNA, the CDR3 is TGTGCCAGCAGCAAAGGGACAGGTTGGGAGGAGTGGTTGTACTTC. It specifies CASSKGTGWEEWLYF.

This clonotype was observed a handful of times. V gene TRBV10-2 combines with J gene TRBJ1-4, with no clear D. V was cut by 6 bases and J by 1 base, with 21 bases left in between. Germline V lookup: CDR1 WSHSY, CDR2 SAAADI. CDR3 size: 18 residues. This CDR3 is CASREHRASGETNEKLFF. The CDR3 DNA is TGCGCCAGCAGGGAACACCGGGCCTCCGGGGAAACTAATGAAAAACTGTTTTTT.

In this sample, this clonotype turned up many times. The gene calls are TRBV6-5 and TRBJ2-3, with 14 bases identical to TRBD2. Germline V gives CDR1 MNHEY, CDR2 SVGAGI. The CDR3 extends over 13 amino acids. Trimming at V came to 10 bases and at J to 6 bases, leaving 3 bases not matched to a gene. This CDR3 is CATGLAGGDTQYF. The CDR3 nucleotides are TGTGCCACCGGACTAGCGGGAGGCGATACGCAGTATTTT.

This clonotype was picked up many times. The chain has TRBV27 and TRBJ2-1; D is perhaps TRBD2 (6 bases). The CDR3 covers 15 residues. The germline V and J ends were trimmed by 6 bases and 5 bases, with 17 bases remaining between them. Germline assignment: CDR1 MNHEY and CDR2 SMNVEV (reference sequence). CDR3 sequence (DNA): TGTGCCAGCAGCGGGAGTGAAGATTCAGACAATGAGCAGTTCTTC. As protein: CASSGSEDSDNEQFF.

This clonotype was picked up a small number of times. The gene calls are TRBV10-3 and TRBJ2-7; D is uncertain. V dropped 2 bases and J dropped 3 bases, with 8 bases sitting between them. CDR3 length equals 13 residues. In germline, CDR1 is ENHRY, CDR2 SYGVKD. CDR3 nucleotide sequence: TGTGCCATCAGTGAGGCCGGCAACTACGAGCAGTACTTC. Translated: CAISEAGNYEQYF.

The chain links TRBV29-1 to TRBJ1-4; no firm D call. The germline CDR1 and CDR2 sequences are SQVTM and ANQGSEA. The CDR3 runs 14 residues. The V end lost 6 bases, the J end lost 3 bases, and 14 bases lay between the germline ends. The CDR3 sequence is CSVAPASPNEKLFF. CDR3 DNA: TGCAGCGTGGCCCCTGCGTCTCCTAATGAAAAACTGTTTTTT.

In its sample, this clonotype was seen a few times. V gene TRBV4-1 combines with J gene TRBJ2-7; D call uncertain. Germline lookup yields CDR1 MGHRA and CDR2 YSYEKL. This CDR3 comprises 16 residues. Trimming cost V 1 base and J 0 bases, with 13 bases left between them. The CDR3 loop reads CASSQVGTDPSYEQYF. In nucleotides, the CDR3 is TGCGCCAGCAGCCAAGTAGGAACGGATCCCTCCTACGAGCAGTACTTC.

This clonotype has more than one count but fewer than ten. The gene calls are TRBV2 and TRBJ1-5; D may be TRBD1 (6 bases). There are 16 residues in the CDR3. Per the germline V gene, CDR1 is SNHLY and CDR2 is FYNNEI. The germline V and J ends were trimmed by 3 bases and 7 bases, with 19 bases remaining between them. The DNA of the CDR3 is TGTGCCAGCAGTGATTGGGACCCAGGGGCCGTACAGCCCCAGCATTTT. It codes for CASSDWDPGAVQPQHF.